Listed below are T cell receptor beta chains from one sample, sequenced in a study of read filtering for tumor transcriptome and immune sequencing. TCRdb processed the reads anew with MiXCR; each CDR3 protein has one entry. This sample has tens of thousands of distinct CDR3 sequences, with approximately 17% found just once. Sequencing was done on a sample of a population of CD138-negative cells sorted from bone marrow. Every receptor here comes from a donor at least 40 years old with multiple myeloma. Both conserved end residues are part of each CDR3. D genes are given only for firm matches. Size values are once, few and many counts, or a class for expanded clones, and some rows have none.

V: TRBV5-1
size: many
J: TRBJ2-7
D: TRBD1
CDR3: CASSWTGGSDEQYF
DNA: TGCGCCAGCAGCTGGACAGGGGGCTCGGACGAGCAGTACTTC

V: TRBV28
size: -
J: TRBJ1-1
D: -
CDR3: CASSLAGPGTEAFF
DNA: TGTGCCAGCAGTTTAGCAGGGCCGGGCACTGAAGCTTTCTTT

V: TRBV19
size: few
J: TRBJ1-5
D: -
CDR3: CASRLENTNQPQHF
DNA: TGTGCCAGTAGGTTAGAAAATACCAATCAGCCCCAGCATTTT

V: TRBV10-3
size: many
J: TRBJ1-1
D: -
CDR3: CAISERQGDTEAFF
DNA: TGTGCCATCAGTGAAAGACAAGGGGACACTGAAGCTTTCTTT

V: TRBV6-1
size: -
J: TRBJ1-5
D: -
CDR3: CASKTTNNQPQHF
DNA: TGTGCCAGCAAAACCACGAATAATCAGCCCCAGCATTTT

V: TRBV10-2
size: few
J: TRBJ2-1
D: -
CDR3: CASSESGGTYNEQFF
DNA: TGCGCCAGCAGTGAGTCTGGGGGGACCTACAATGAGCAGTTCTTC

V: TRBV29-1
size: many
J: TRBJ2-7
D: -
CDR3: CSVEEGPSPYEQYF
DNA: TGCAGCGTTGAAGAGGGGCCCTCCCCCTACGAGCAGTACTTC

V: TRBV7-8
size: -
J: TRBJ2-7
D: -
CDR3: CASSLRIYEQYF
DNA: TGTGCCAGCAGCCTCCGGATCTACGAGCAGTACTTC

V: TRBV15
size: many
J: TRBJ2-1
D: -
CDR3: CATSRDLLPPYNEQFF
DNA: TGTGCCACCAGCAGAGATCTTCTACCACCATACAATGAGCAGTTCTTC

V: TRBV20-1
size: many
J: TRBJ2-3
D: -
CDR3: CSARDRMSGVFGTDTQYF
DNA: TGCAGTGCTAGAGATAGGATGTCGGGAGTATTTGGCACAGATACGCAGTATTTT

V: TRBV10-3
size: many
J: TRBJ1-1
D: TRBD1
CDR3: CAINPGGDTEAFF
DNA: TGTGCCATCAACCCAGGGGGGGACACTGAAGCTTTCTTT

V: TRBV7-9
size: many
J: TRBJ1-2
D: -
CDR3: CASSGPVLYGYTF
DNA: TGTGCCAGCAGCGGGCCAGTCCTCTATGGCTACACCTTC

V: TRBV6-1
size: many
J: TRBJ1-5
D: TRBD1
CDR3: CASSGPGTGGGQPQHF
DNA: TGTGCCAGCAGTGGACCCGGGACAGGGGGCGGTCAGCCCCAGCATTTT

V: TRBV24-1
size: many
J: TRBJ2-5
D: -
CDR3: CATSDASSFMRETQYF
DNA: TGTGCCACCAGTGATGCGAGTTCTTTTATGAGGGAGACCCAGTACTTC

V: TRBV7-3
size: many
J: TRBJ1-1
D: -
CDR3: CASSRAVNTEAFF
DNA: TGTGCCAGCAGCAGGGCGGTCAACACTGAAGCTTTCTTT

V: TRBV6-6
size: many
J: TRBJ2-7
D: -
CDR3: CASSYAEAAEVGDF
DNA: TGTGCCAGCAGTTACGCGGAGGCCGCGGAGGTAGGAGACTTC

V: TRBV7-9
size: -
J: TRBJ1-4
D: -
CDR3: CASSLVGTDEKLFF
DNA: TGTGCCAGCAGCTTAGTTGGGACGGATGAAAAACTGTTTTTT

V: TRBV19
size: medium-sized
J: TRBJ2-1
D: -
CDR3: CASGTEGPNEQFF
DNA: TGTGCCAGTGGAACAGAGGGTCCCAATGAGCAGTTCTTC

V: TRBV19
size: many
J: TRBJ2-3
D: TRBD1
CDR3: CASTIGQASTDTQYF
DNA: TGTGCCAGTACTATTGGACAGGCAAGCACAGATACGCAGTATTTT

V: TRBV7-6
size: many
J: TRBJ2-5
D: TRBD2
CDR3: CASSLGTSGKETQYF
DNA: TGTGCCAGCAGCTTAGGGACTAGCGGGAAAGAGACCCAGTACTTC

V: TRBV11-1
size: many
J: TRBJ2-4
D: -
CDR3: CASSQQRGNIQYF
DNA: TGTGCCAGCAGCCAGCAAAGGGGAAACATTCAGTACTTC

V: TRBV2
size: many
J: TRBJ2-5
D: -
CDR3: CASSPGEAETQYF
DNA: TGTGCCAGCAGTCCAGGGGAGGCAGAGACCCAGTACTTC

V: TRBV5-1
size: many
J: TRBJ2-6
D: -
CDR3: CASSLGRLASPGANVLTF
DNA: TGCGCCAGCAGCTTGGGGCGACTGGCCAGCCCTGGGGCCAACGTCCTGACTTTC

V: TRBV19
size: -
J: TRBJ1-5
D: -
CDR3: CASSIRGAFVQPQHF
DNA: TGTGCCAGTAGTATTAGGGGGGCGTTCGTTCAGCCCCAGCATTTT

V: TRBV2
size: -
J: TRBJ2-2
D: -
CDR3: CASSVSEVDTGELFF
DNA: TGTGCCAGCAGTGTGTCCGAGGTGGACACCGGGGAGCTGTTTTTT

V: TRBV28
size: many
J: TRBJ2-7
D: -
CDR3: CASRPSEAPHPYEQYF
DNA: TGTGCCAGCAGACCCTCTGAGGCACCACACCCCTACGAGCAGTACTTC

V: TRBV11-3
size: many
J: TRBJ2-3
D: -
CDR3: CASSLEQTDTQYF
DNA: TGTGCCAGCAGCTTAGAGCAAACAGATACGCAGTATTTT

V: TRBV18
size: few
J: TRBJ1-1
D: -
CDR3: CASSPFIGAPTNTEAFF
DNA: TGTGCCAGCTCACCTTTCATAGGAGCGCCAACGAACACTGAAGCTTTCTTT